The clone carrying this T cell receptor (beta chain) has at least ten counts. Its antigen remains unknown. This sample is drawn from a study of neurological immune-mediated disorders. By 5'RACE with 10-nucleotide random UMIs, the cDNA was made. From 15-18 subjects, every sequencing run obtained over 160 million TCR-beta sequences. Using its own MiXCR run on the 5' RACE reads, TCRdb lists one record per CDR3 protein. The table includes tens of thousands of distinct CDR3 sequences, 3% to 4% detected once. Whole-study findings and limits: For the multiple sclerosis repertoire cluster, no association with any clinical or MRI feature was found.

CDR3 size: 14 residues. The ends were cut back, 3 bases at V and 1 base at J, with 9 bases in the middle. Germline CDR1 SGHRS, CDR2 YFSETQ. For the sorted libraries, 1 million CD4+ or CD8+ T cells were used. The chain joins TRBV5-1 to TRBJ2-3; TRBD2 is a possible D gene (6 bases). The sequenced sample consisted of CD4+ T cells from blood. This receptor was taken from a woman aged 40 to 50 with multiple sclerosis. The CDR3 nucleotides read TGCGCCAGCAGCTCTCCTAGCGGCACAGATACGCAGTATTTT. Translated, it gives CASSSPSGTDTQYF.